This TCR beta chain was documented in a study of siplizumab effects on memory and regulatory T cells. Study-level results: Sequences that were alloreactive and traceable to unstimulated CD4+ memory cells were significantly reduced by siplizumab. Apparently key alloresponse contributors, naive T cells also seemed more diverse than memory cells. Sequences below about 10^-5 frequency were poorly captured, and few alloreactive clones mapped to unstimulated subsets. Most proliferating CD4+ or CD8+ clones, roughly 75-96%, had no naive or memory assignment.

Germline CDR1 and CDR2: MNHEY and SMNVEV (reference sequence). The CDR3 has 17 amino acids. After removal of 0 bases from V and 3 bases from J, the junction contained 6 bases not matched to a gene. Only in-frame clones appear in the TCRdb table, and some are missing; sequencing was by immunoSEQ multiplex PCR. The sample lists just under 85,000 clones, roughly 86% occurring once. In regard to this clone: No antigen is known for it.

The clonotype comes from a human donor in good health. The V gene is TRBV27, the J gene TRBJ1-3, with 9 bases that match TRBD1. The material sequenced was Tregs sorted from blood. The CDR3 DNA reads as TGTGCCAGCAGTTTATCGATACAGGGGGCGCGTGGAAACACCATATATTTT. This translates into CASSLSIQGARGNTIYF.